These 23 T cell receptor beta chains came from one sample sequenced in a study of beta chain features in type 1 diabetes. Overall study results and limits: Shorter TCRB CDR3s, moderately but significantly so, were found in Type 1 diabetes patients in all four CD4+ subsets.

Which antigens these TCRs recognize remains unknown. Expressed TCRB transcripts were sequenced because the entire RNA isolate underwent reverse transcription. The table came from immunoSEQ multiplex PCR; TCRdb's copy has only in-frame clones and leaves some out. The sample yields some 140,000 clones, approximately 10% seen once. The sequenced material came from central memory CD4+ T cells from blood. The origin of the receptors is a man between 25 and 39 years old with type 1 diabetes.

This clone was picked up a small number of times. The genes are TRBV18 and TRBJ1-2; 10 bases are a match to TRBD1. Trimming cost V 1 base and J 3 bases; bases outside gene matches: 8. The CDR3 covers 17 residues. CDR1 and CDR2 from the germline V gene are KGHSH and LQKENI. CDR3 loop: CASSPRGQGYQDYGYTF. CDR3 nucleotide sequence: TGTGCCAGCTCACCACGGGGACAGGGGTATCAGGACTATGGCTACACCTTC.

This clone has a handful of counts. The genes are TRBV5-1 and TRBJ2-5; 11 positions match TRBD2. From germline, CDR1 is SGHRS and CDR2 YFSETQ. This CDR3 spans 17 amino acids. V was pared by 5 bases and J by 3 bases, with 12 bases of the junction left unmatched. This chain's CDR3 is CASRRSLSGGVKETQYF. For the CDR3, the DNA is TGCGCCAGCAGACGCTCGCTTAGCGGGGGGGTCAAAGAGACCCAGTACTTC.

This rearrangement joins TRBV6-5 to TRBJ2-3; no definite D call. The CDR3 extends over 13 amino acids. The germline V gene has CDR1 MNHEY and CDR2 SVGAGI. V was trimmed by 2 bases and J by 4 bases, leaving 7 bases between them. The CDR3 region is CASSYPNSDTQYF. The CDR3, as DNA: TGTGCCAGCAGTTACCCTAACTCAGATACGCAGTATTTT.

This clone has more than one count but fewer than ten. The J gene is TRBJ1-6, the V gene TRBV27; 9 bases agree with TRBD1. The ends lost 6 bases at V and 14 bases at J; junction bases unmatched: 11. The CDR3 contains 14 residues. The germline gives CDR1 MNHEY, CDR2 SMNVEV (reference sequence). Here the CDR3 reads CASSMDRGTVSLHF. For the CDR3, the DNA is TGTGCCAGCAGCATGGACAGGGGAACTGTGTCCCTCCACTTT.

The chain links TRBV5-4 to TRBJ1-6, with D perhaps matching TRBD1 (6 bases). Germline loops: CDR1 SGHNT, CDR2 YYREEE (reference sequence). V lost 4 bases, J lost 6 bases, and 14 bases lay in between. The length of the CDR3 is 15 residues. In DNA, the CDR3 is TGTGCCAGCAGCATCGACAGGAGTATTAATTCACCCCTCCACTTT. Protein sequence: CASSIDRSINSPLHF.

The V and J genes are TRBV1 and TRBJ1-2. TRBV1 constitutes a pseudogene. The CDR3 has 17 amino acids. CDR3 sequence (DNA): TGCACCAGCAGCCAAGATCTCCGGCCCGGGGAGGTGCGTGGCTACACCTTC. Protein: CTSSQDLRPGEVRGYTF.

The CDR3 reads CAIWQGEGGNTIYF. The DNA of the CDR3 is TGTGCCATCTGGCAGGGCGAAGGAGGAAACACCATATATTTT. The chain has TRBV6-5 and TRBJ1-3; D may be TRBD1 (5 bases). Trimming left V 10 bases short and J 4 bases short, with 17 bases between. Per germline, CDR1 MNHEY and CDR2 SVGAGI. CDR3 length: 14 amino acids.

Only a few counts were recorded for this clone. The V and J genes are TRBV19 and TRBJ1-1; 8 nucleotides match TRBD1. The germline V gene encodes CDR1 LNHDA and CDR2 SQIVND (reference sequence). Unmatched junction bases numbered 8, after V lost 7 bases and J lost 1 base. The CDR3 has 15 residues. The CDR3: CASNSQGEGNTEAFF. The DNA of the CDR3 is TGTGCCAGTAACTCACAGGGGGAAGGGAACACTGAAGCTTTCTTT.

In its sample, this clone was seen a few times. The genes are TRBV5-1 and TRBJ2-3, with D hard to call. The CDR3 sequence is 12 residues long. The V gene lost 4 bases and the J gene lost 5 bases, with 8 bases spanning the gap. The germline gives CDR1 SGHRS, CDR2 YFSETQ. CDR3 sequence (DNA): TGCGCCAGCAGCCTAAACCAAGATACGCAGTATTTT. It translates to CASSLNQDTQYF.

This chain links TRBV28 with TRBJ2-1, with no clear D. The length of the CDR3 is 13 residues. CDR1 is MDHEN and CDR2 is SYDVKM in the germline V gene. V dropped 4 bases and J dropped 10 bases, with 14 bases sitting between them. Here the CDR3 reads CASSSADRKEQFF. The CDR3 DNA reads TGTGCCAGCAGTTCTGCGGATCGTAAAGAGCAGTTCTTC.

This clone appeared a few times. The chain employs TRBV9 and TRBJ2-5; 8 nucleotides agree with TRBD1. From germline, CDR1 is SGDLS and CDR2 YYNGEE. The CDR3 is 15 residues long. Trimming took 4 bases from V and 2 from J; bases not matched to a gene: 7. Written as DNA, the CDR3 is TGTGCCAGCAGCCCGCGAGGACAGGGACAAGAGACCCAGTACTTC. Translation: CASSPRGQGQETQYF.

The rearrangement joins TRBV2 to TRBJ2-2, with 8 bases matching TRBD2. With V trimmed by 6 bases and J by 7 bases, 7 bases remained unmatched. This CDR3 has 14 residues. Germline assignment: CDR1 SNHLY and CDR2 FYNNEI. The CDR3 here is CASSLAGGFGELFF. Here the CDR3 DNA reads TGTGCCAGCAGCCTGGCGGGGGGTTTCGGGGAGCTGTTTTTT. The whole variable domain, filled in from reference TRBV2 and TRBJ2-2, reads EPEVTQTPSHQVTQMGQEVILRCVPISNHLYFYWYRQILGQKVEFLVSFYNNEISEKSEIFDDQFSVERPDGSNFTLKIRSTKLEDSAMYFCASSLAGGFGELFFGEGSRLTVL.

The sample holds a few counts of this clone. The chain has TRBV13 and TRBJ2-1; possible D gene TRBD2, 6 bases. CDR1 and CDR2 from the germline V gene are PRHDT and FYEKMQ (reference sequence). V was clipped by 5 bases and J by 6 bases, with 17 bases between them. This CDR3 is built from 15 residues. The CDR3 sequence: CASSAYSTSFNEQFF. CDR3 bases: TGTGCCAGCAGCGCCTACTCGACTAGTTTCAATGAGCAGTTCTTC.

This sequence joins TRBV19 and TRBJ2-7; TRBD1 matches 8 bases. V trimming: 7 bases; J trimming: 1 base; junction bases outside the gene matches: 12. The CDR3 is made up of 16 amino acids. CDR1 and CDR2 from the germline V gene are LNHDA and SQIVND (reference sequence). The CDR3 nucleotides read TGTGCCAGTACAGCTCAAGCGCAGGGGGCGTCCTACGAGCAGTACTTC. This encodes CASTAQAQGASYEQYF.

This chain links TRBV6-5 with TRBJ1-1; weak D call: TRBD1 (6 bases). The CDR3 extends over 13 amino acids. Germline lookup yields CDR1 MNHEY and CDR2 SVGAGI. Trimming removed 4 bases at V and 6 bases at J, with 12 bases between. The CDR3 sequence: CASSFGQSAEAFF. The DNA of the CDR3 is TGTGCCAGCAGTTTCGGACAGAGCGCTGAAGCTTTCTTT.

Comment on this clone: Other DNA sequences of this sample code for an identical CDR3. CDR3 in DNA: TGTGCCAGCTCACCAGGGACAGGGCCCTACGAGCAGTACTTC. Translated, it gives CASSPGTGPYEQYF. The chain employs TRBV18 and TRBJ2-7, with 9 positions matching TRBD1. J lost 2 bases, V lost 2 bases, and 1 base had no gene match. Per the germline V gene, CDR1 is KGHSH and CDR2 is LQKENI. The CDR3 is 14 amino acids.

The sample holds a few counts of this clone. V gene TRBV15 combines with J gene TRBJ1-3; 7 bases agree with TRBD1. The CDR3 contains 14 residues. Trimming took 8 bases from V and 1 from J; bases not matched to a gene: 5. CDR1 and CDR2 from the germline V gene are LNHNV and YYDKDF (reference sequence). CDR3 in amino acids: CATARDRSGNTIYF. DNA of the CDR3: TGTGCCACCGCCCGGGACAGATCTGGAAACACCATATATTTT.

CDR3 nucleotide sequence: TGTGCCAGCAGCTCGATGGGTCTAGTCCCAGATACGCAGTATTTT. This sequence encodes CASSSMGLVPDTQYF. This chain connects TRBV9 to TRBJ2-3, with D hard to call. The germline CDR1 and CDR2 sequences are SGDLS and YYNGEE. V was pared by 4 bases and J by 4 bases, with 16 bases between. CDR3 length: 15 residues.

As for this clone: The sample contains more than one DNA sequence encoding this CDR3. The chain couples TRBV5-4 to TRBJ2-3; 8 nucleotides align to TRBD1. CDR1 and CDR2 (germline): SGHNT, YYREEE (reference sequence). Losses at the gene ends were 0 bases for V and 0 bases for J; bases not matched to a gene: 0. The CDR3 is made up of 15 amino acids. The CDR3 sequence: CASSLDRGSTDTQYF. In nucleotides, the CDR3 is TGTGCCAGCAGCTTGGACAGGGGGAGCACAGATACGCAGTATTTT.

This chain connects TRBV29-1 to TRBJ2-4, with D uncertain. Trimming cost V 6 bases and J 3 bases, with 9 bases left between them. Germline V gene lookup returns CDR1 SQVTM and CDR2 ANQGSEA. The CDR3 is 12 residues long. CDR3 loop: CSVRSDKNIQYF. The CDR3 DNA follows: TGCAGCGTCCGCAGCGACAAAAACATTCAGTACTTC. The whole variable domain, remainder taken from reference TRBV29-1 and TRBJ2-4, is SAVISQKPSRDICQRGTSLTIQCQVDSQVTMMFWYRQQPGQSLTLIATANQGSEATYESGFVIDKFPISRPNLTFSTLTVSNMSPEDSSIYLCSVRSDKNIQYFGAGTRLSVL.

This clone was observed a handful of times. The chain links TRBV4-1 to TRBJ2-3; 8 nucleotides line up with TRBD1. This CDR3 has 16 amino acids. J gave up 5 bases and V 1 base, and 8 bases lay outside the gene matches. Germline CDR1 and CDR2: MGHRA and YSYEKL. CDR3 residues: CASSQATGQGGDTQYF. Written as DNA, the CDR3 is TGCGCCAGCAGCCAAGCAACAGGACAGGGCGGAGATACGCAGTATTTT.

The rearrangement uses TRBV5-5 and TRBJ1-2; maybe TRBD1 (5 bases). V lost 0 bases, J lost 7 bases, and 10 bases lay in between. Germline CDR1 reads SGHKS; CDR2 reads YYEKEE (reference sequence). The CDR3 sequence is 13 residues long. The CDR3 nucleotides read TGTGCCAGCAGCTTGGGGGGGGAGCCTGGCTACACCTTC. Its translation: CASSLGGEPGYTF.

This clone appeared a few times. The chain carries TRBV7-8 and TRBJ2-7; D possibly corresponds to TRBD2 (5 bases). CDR3 size: 14 residues. Germline CDR1 and CDR2: SGHVS and FQNEAQ. V was shortened by 1 base and J by 1 base, with 8 bases between the two germline ends. CDR3 amino acids: CASSLERGSYEQYF. CDR3 sequence (DNA): TGTGCCAGCAGCTTAGAACGGGGATCCTACGAGCAGTACTTC.